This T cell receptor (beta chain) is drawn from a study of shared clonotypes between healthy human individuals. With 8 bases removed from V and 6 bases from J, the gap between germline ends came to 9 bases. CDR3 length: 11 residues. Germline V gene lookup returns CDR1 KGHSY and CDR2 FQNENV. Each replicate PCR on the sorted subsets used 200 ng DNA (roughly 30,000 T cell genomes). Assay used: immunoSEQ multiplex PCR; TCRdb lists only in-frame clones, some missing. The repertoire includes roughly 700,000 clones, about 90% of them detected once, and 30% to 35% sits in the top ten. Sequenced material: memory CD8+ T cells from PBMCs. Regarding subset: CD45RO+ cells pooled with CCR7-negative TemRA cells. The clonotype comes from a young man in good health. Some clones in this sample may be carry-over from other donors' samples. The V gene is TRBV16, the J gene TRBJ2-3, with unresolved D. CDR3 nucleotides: TGTGCCAGCGCTGTAAGGGATACGCAGTATTTT. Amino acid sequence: CASAVRDTQYF. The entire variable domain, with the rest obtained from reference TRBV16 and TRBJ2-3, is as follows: GEEVAQTPKHLVRGEGQKAKLYCAPIKGHSYVFWYQQVLKNEFKFLISFQNENVFDETGMPKERFSAKCLPNSPCSLEIQATKLEDSAVYFCASAVRDTQYFGPGTRLTVL.